This T cell receptor beta chain was captured in a study of monozygotic twins with inflammatory bowel disease. Findings and limits, study-wide: Reduced clonotype sharing with other individuals was observed in IBD patients relative to healthy twins, especially with disease activity. IBD patients showed reduced TCRbeta diversity (inverse Simpson) versus healthy co-twins.

Every sample had its cDNA made across eight separate reactions. TCRalpha and TCRbeta cDNA went through nested PCRs of roughly 17 and 9 cycles, two in total. TCRdb reanalyzed the 5' RACE reads and collapses them to one entry per CDR3 protein, without DNA. The sample table sets out about 160,000 distinct CDR3 sequences. The CDR3 runs 14 residues. Looked up from germline, CDR1 is SQVTM and CDR2 is ANQGSEA. To note about this clonotype: What it binds is unknown.

The gene calls are TRBV29-1 and TRBJ2-7; TCRdb proposes TRBD2, but this gene call is untestable without DNA. Sequencing was carried out using blood. The clonotype was recovered from a human donor with ulcerative colitis or Crohn's disease, or a healthy co-twin of an affected twin (not recorded which). The CDR3 region is CSVALWRDRYEQYF.